The 29 T cell receptor beta chains given below trace back to one sample, sequenced in a study of shared clonotypes between healthy human individuals. Assay used: immunoSEQ multiplex PCR; TCRdb lists only in-frame clones, some missing. The table lists approximately 2,000,000 clones, just under 95% of them singletons. CD8 cells regarded as naive lacked CD45RO, were positively chosen for CCR7, and omitted terminally differentiated effector memory CD45RA+ cells. The sequencing sample was made of naive CD8+ T cells from PBMCs. The receptors come from a man between 18 and 35 years old in good health. Some clones in this sample may be carry-over from other donors' samples.

The CDR3 DNA sequence: TGTGCCAGCAGTGCGGCCAAACAGGGGACCGACCGTGGCTACACCTTC. Translation gives CASSAAKQGTDRGYTF. V usage is TRBV7-9 and J usage is TRBJ1-2; 7 nucleotides agree with TRBD1. The CDR3 runs to 16 residues. Losses at the gene ends were 6 bases for V and 7 bases for J; bases not matched to a gene: 17. Per the germline V gene, CDR1 is SEHNR and CDR2 is FQNEAQ (reference sequence).

The rearrangement links TRBV7-2 to TRBJ2-2; 9 positions agree with TRBD1. CDR3 size: 15 residues. V gave up 4 bases and J gave up 6 bases; unmatched junction bases: 6. Germline V gene lookup returns CDR1 SGHTA and CDR2 FQGNSA. CDR3 region: CASSSRDRAPGELFF. The CDR3 DNA reads TGTGCCAGCAGCTCCCGGGACAGGGCCCCCGGGGAGCTGTTTTTT.

The chain has TRBV19 and TRBJ1-2; no reliable D call. Germline V gene sequence: CDR1 LNHDA, CDR2 SQIVND (reference sequence). Trimming pared 5 bases from V and 4 bases from J, leaving 14 bases between. CDR3 length: 14 residues. CDR3 sequence: CASSQPRRLYGYTF. DNA for the CDR3: TGTGCCAGTAGTCAGCCCCGGCGACTCTATGGCTACACCTTC.

The rearrangement uses TRBV29-1 and TRBJ2-1; 12 positions match TRBD2. Looked up from germline, CDR1 is SQVTM and CDR2 is ANQGSEA. The ends lost 6 bases at V and 7 bases at J; junction bases unmatched: 10. The CDR3 has 15 residues. The CDR3, as DNA: TGCAGCGTCGACCTGACTAGCGGGAGTTCAAATGAGCAGTTCTTC. Protein: CSVDLTSGSSNEQFF.

Details on this clone: Other DNA sequences in this specimen translate into the identical CDR3. The J gene is TRBJ2-2, the V gene TRBV6-5; D is undetermined. The germline gives CDR1 MNHEY, CDR2 SVGAGI. The CDR3 totals 13 residues. Trimming cost V 0 bases and J 6 bases, with 5 bases left between them. The CDR3 loop is CASSYSGSGELFF. CDR3 DNA sequence: TGTGCCAGCAGTTACTCGGGCTCCGGGGAGCTGTTTTTT.

The genes are TRBV6-5 and TRBJ2-7; D may be TRBD1 or TRBD2 (5 bases each). The CDR3 spans 13 residues. Looked up from germline, CDR1 is MNHEY and CDR2 is SVGAGI. Deletions cut 2 bases from V and 5 bases from J, with 10 bases between. The CDR3 DNA sequence: TGTGCCAGCAGTTACAGGGGAGCGGACGAGCAGTACTTC. It translates to CASSYRGADEQYF.

The chain uses TRBV11-2 and TRBJ2-5; D is perhaps TRBD1 or TRBD2 (6 bases each). Trimming cost V 5 bases and J 4 bases, with 14 bases left between them. CDR1 and CDR2 (germline): SGHAT, FQNNGV. This CDR3 contains 14 residues. The CDR3 DNA is TGTGCCAGCAGCCCGCGGGGCAGGGGAGAGACCCAGTACTTC. Amino acid sequence: CASSPRGRGETQYF.

J is TRBJ2-5 and V is TRBV6-5, with D perhaps TRBD1 (5 bases). CDR1 is MNHEY and CDR2 is SVGAGI in the germline V gene. Trimming left V 1 base short and J 5 bases short, with 14 bases between. The CDR3 has 15 residues. The CDR3 spells CASSYFSRDGETQYF. DNA of the CDR3: TGTGCCAGCAGTTACTTCAGCAGGGATGGCGAGACCCAGTACTTC.

This sequence joins TRBV4-1 and TRBJ2-7; D gene uncertain. Trimming cost V 0 bases and J 0 bases, with 9 bases left between them. The CDR3 runs to 15 residues. Per germline, CDR1 MGHRA and CDR2 YSYEKL. The CDR3 loop is CASSQELAGSYEQYF. CDR3 nucleotide sequence: TGCGCCAGCAGCCAAGAGCTGGCAGGCTCCTACGAGCAGTACTTC.

About this clone: In the same sample, other DNA sequences code for this CDR3. The chain recombines TRBV11-2 with TRBJ2-3; TRBD2 matches 7 bases. Germline V gene lookup returns CDR1 SGHAT and CDR2 FQNNGV. The CDR3 extends over 15 amino acids. The V gene end was trimmed by 5 bases and the J gene end by 1 base; junction bases not matched to a gene: 6. The CDR3 DNA reads as TGTGCCAGCAGCCAGCTCGCGGGAGGCACAGATACGCAGTATTTT. Translation gives CASSQLAGGTDTQYF.

The rearrangement uses TRBV7-8 and TRBJ1-5; D might be TRBD1 (5 bases). Per germline, CDR1 SGHVS and CDR2 FQNEAQ. The CDR3 covers 15 residues. V lost 4 bases and J lost 4, with 14 bases in between. The CDR3 bases are TGTGCCAGCAGCTACGGACACCTTACTAATCAGCCCCAGCATTTT. It encodes CASSYGHLTNQPQHF.

The chain is built from TRBV27 and TRBJ2-7; 9 bases are shared with TRBD1. CDR1 MNHEY and CDR2 SMNVEV come from the germline V gene (reference sequence). There are 15 residues in the CDR3. V was clipped by 2 bases and J by 5 bases; unmatched bases: 7. The CDR3 DNA follows: TGTGCCAGCAGTTTACTTGGACAGGGGTCCCACGAGCAGTACTTC. Its translation is CASSLLGQGSHEQYF.

The chain joins TRBV27 to TRBJ2-3; 9 positions match TRBD2. Germline trimming cut 0 bases from V and 3 bases from J; bases unmatched to any gene: 10. Germline V gives CDR1 MNHEY, CDR2 SMNVEV (reference sequence). This CDR3 is built from 18 residues. This CDR3 is CASSLSTGWREGTDTQYF. The CDR3 region has the DNA TGTGCCAGCAGTTTATCAACGGGGTGGCGGGAGGGGACAGATACGCAGTATTTT.

V gene TRBV9 combines with J gene TRBJ2-1; no definite D call. Germline CDR1 reads SGDLS; CDR2 reads YYNGEE. There are 17 residues in the CDR3. V lost 4 bases to trimming and J lost 8 bases, with 25 bases between them. The CDR3 sequence is CASSPRSATSPFDEQFF. In nucleotides, the CDR3 is TGTGCCAGCAGCCCGAGGTCTGCGACTTCCCCCTTCGATGAGCAGTTCTTC.

This chain joins TRBV14 and TRBJ2-3, with 9 bases identical to TRBD2. V lost 0 bases, J lost 1 base, and 5 bases stayed unmatched. There are 17 residues in the CDR3. Germline V lookup: CDR1 SGHDN, CDR2 FVKESK. For the CDR3, the DNA is TGTGCCAGCAGCCAAGATTGGGCGGGAGGGCGCACAGATACGCAGTATTTT. Encoded protein: CASSQDWAGGRTDTQYF.

This CDR3 reads CASRRDRSHPVYGYTF. The CDR3 nucleotides read TGTGCCAGTAGGCGGGACAGGTCCCATCCTGTCTATGGCTACACCTTC. The V call is TRBV19, the J call TRBJ1-2; 8 bases line up with TRBD1. Germline V gene lookup returns CDR1 LNHDA and CDR2 SQIVND (reference sequence). The CDR3 length is 16 residues. J lost 4 bases, V lost 6 bases, and 13 bases had no gene match.

V usage is TRBV9 and J usage is TRBJ2-7, with 10 bases identical to TRBD2. Germline loops: CDR1 SGDLS, CDR2 YYNGEE. This CDR3 is 15 amino acids long. V shed 0 bases, J shed 5 bases, and the junction held 5 bases outside the gene matches. In nucleotides, the CDR3 is TGTGCCAGCAGCGTAGGAGCTAGCGGGAGCAACGAGCAGTACTTC. Its protein is CASSVGASGSNEQYF. Complete variable domain (other parts from reference TRBV9 and TRBJ2-7): DSGVTQTPKHLITATGQRVTLRCSPRSGDLSVYWYQQSLDQGLQFLIQYYNGEERAKGNILERFSAQQFPDLHSELNLSSLELGDSALYFCASSVGASGSNEQYFGPGTRLTVT.

V is TRBV11-2 and J is TRBJ2-3; possibly TRBD1 for D (5 bases). The CDR3 is made up of 16 amino acids. V was trimmed by 6 bases and J by 0 bases, leaving 16 bases between them. Germline lookup yields CDR1 SGHAT and CDR2 FQNNGV. This CDR3 reads CASSSRQQASTDTQYF. Written as DNA, the CDR3 is TGTGCCAGCAGTTCCCGACAGCAAGCTAGCACAGATACGCAGTATTTT. Supplemented by reference TRBV11-2 and TRBJ2-3, the full variable domain reads EAGVAQSPRYKIIEKRQSVAFWCNPISGHATLYWYQQILGQGPKLLIQFQNNGVVDDSQLPKDRFSAERLKGVDSTLKIQPAKLEDSAVYLCASSSRQQASTDTQYFGPGTRLTVL.

As regards this clone: Other DNA sequences from this sample encode an identical CDR3 as well. The rearrangement joins TRBV27 to TRBJ1-1; D gene ambiguous. CDR3 length: 13 residues. Trimming removed 4 bases at V and 5 bases at J, with 11 bases between. Germline V gene data show CDR1 as MNHEY and CDR2 as SMNVEV (reference sequence). The chain's CDR3 is CASSWSLRTEAFF. The CDR3 DNA sequence: TGTGCCAGCAGTTGGTCGTTAAGGACTGAAGCTTTCTTT.

In regard to this clone: This same CDR3 is encoded by further DNA sequences in the sample. The rearrangement links TRBV14 to TRBJ2-1; D uncertain. The CDR3 totals 12 residues. V gave up 4 bases and J gave up 3 bases, with 4 bases separating them. Germline V gene lookup returns CDR1 SGHDN and CDR2 FVKESK. CDR3 DNA sequence: TGTGCCAGCAGCCTAAACTACAATGAGCAGTTCTTC. Translating it yields CASSLNYNEQFF.

This rearrangement joins TRBV21-1 to TRBJ2-6. TRBV21-1 is shown as a pseudogene. The CDR3 is made up of 20 amino acids. The CDR3 sequence: CASSKVLEAGFSSGANVLTF. CDR3 nucleotides: TGTGCCAGCAGCAAAGTGTTGGAGGCAGGGTTTAGCTCTGGGGCCAACGTCCTGACTTTC.

This chain connects TRBV6-5 to TRBJ1-4; D not certain. The CDR3 length is 15 residues. The V end was cut by 3 bases, the J end by 4 bases, with 12 bases between. The V gene's germline CDR1 is MNHEY and CDR2 SVGAGI. The CDR3 region has the DNA TGTGCCAGCAGTTATGGGGTTTGGAGTAATGAAAAACTGTTTTTT. Protein sequence: CASSYGVWSNEKLFF.

V usage is TRBV27 and J usage is TRBJ1-3; perhaps TRBD1 as D (6 bases). The CDR3 is made up of 15 amino acids. Germline-derived CDR1 and CDR2 are MNHEY and SMNVEV (reference sequence). Trimming shortened V by 0 bases and J by 11 bases, and 17 bases separated the two germline ends. As DNA, the CDR3 is TGTGCCAGCAGTTTATCAAAGGGAGGGGGAGGCTCCATATATTTT. It yields the protein CASSLSKGGGGSIYF.

This clone has just one count. V usage is TRBV6-1 and J usage is TRBJ2-3; D call uncertain. The CDR3 contains 14 residues. Per germline, CDR1 MNHNS and CDR2 SASEGT. The V and J ends lost 1 base and 7 bases respectively, with 12 bases between them. For the CDR3, the DNA is TGTGCCAGCAGTGAAGACGTGGGGTTTTATACGCAGTATTTT. It translates to CASSEDVGFYTQYF.

The genes are TRBV27 and TRBJ1-1; D uncertain. Germline values: CDR1 MNHEY, CDR2 SMNVEV (reference sequence). CDR3 length equals 15 residues. With 3 bases removed from V and 3 bases from J, the gap between germline ends came to 14 bases. CDR3 nucleotide sequence: TGTGCCAGCAGTTTCCCCACCGGGAGATACACTGAAGCTTTCTTT. Protein sequence: CASSFPTGRYTEAFF.

The chain links TRBV5-1 to TRBJ2-7, with 7 positions matching TRBD1. The V and J ends lost 0 bases and 1 base, in that order; junction bases with no gene match: 7. CDR1 SGHRS and CDR2 YFSETQ come from the germline V gene. This CDR3 contains 16 residues. CDR3 protein: CASSLEAPGQSYEQYF. CDR3 coding DNA: TGCGCCAGCAGCTTGGAAGCTCCGGGACAGTCCTACGAGCAGTACTTC.

About this clone itself: Other DNA sequences in the same sample also yield this CDR3. The V gene is TRBV9, the J gene TRBJ1-1, with no clear D. In germline, CDR1 is SGDLS, CDR2 YYNGEE. V lost 0 bases, J lost 6 bases, and 6 bases lay in between. The CDR3 spans 12 residues. CDR3 nucleotide sequence: TGTGCCAGCAGCGTAGGTGGCGCTGAAGCTTTCTTT. Protein: CASSVGGAEAFF.

The chain joins TRBV7-9 to TRBJ1-3; no clear D. The ends were cut back, 4 bases at V and 0 bases at J, with 7 bases in the middle. In germline, CDR1 is SEHNR, CDR2 FQNEAQ (reference sequence). The CDR3 has 14 residues. The CDR3: CASSSPSSGNTIYF. The CDR3 nucleotides read TGTGCCAGCAGCTCCCCCAGCTCTGGAAACACCATATATTTT. Using reference TRBV7-9 and TRBJ1-3 for the parts outside the CDR3, the full variable domain is DTGVSQNPRHKITKRGQNVTFRCDPISEHNRLYWYRQTLGQGPEFLTYFQNEAQLEKSRLLSDRFSAERPKGSFSTLEIQRTEQGDSAMYLCASSSPSSGNTIYFGEGSWLTVV.

The chain links TRBV7-9 to TRBJ2-1, with a weak D call TRBD2 (6 bases). This CDR3 is 15 amino acids long. V lost 4 bases and J 0 bases, leaving 10 bases between the germline ends. Germline V lookup: CDR1 SEHNR, CDR2 FQNEAQ (reference sequence). CDR3 in amino acids: CASSSPSASYNEQFF. The CDR3 bases are TGTGCCAGCAGCTCCCCTAGCGCCTCCTACAATGAGCAGTTCTTC.